The entry below gives a single T cell receptor beta chain sequence along with its context. The target antigen is unknown. The source of the sample is a study of CXCR3-negative and CXCR3-positive naive CD8 T cells. General study points: The TRB CDR3s that CXCR3-positive naive cells carried were more hydrophobic than those of CXCR3-negative naive cells. TRBV-TRBJ usage was alike in naive CXCR3-negative and CXCR3-positive cells but differed in memory cells.

CDR1 and CDR2 (germline): MNHEY, SMNVEV (reference sequence). CDR3 length equals 16 residues. cDNA libraries for TRB were generated by 5' RACE incorporating UMI labels. TCRdb re-called the 5' RACE reads; every CDR3 protein appears as one record, without DNA. Recorded for this sample: about 89,000 distinct CDR3 sequences. The specimen was naive CXCR3+ CD8+ T cells from blood. Subset in this sample: CD45RO-CCR7+CD27+CD95- naive CD8+ T cells expressing CXCR3 (TNR3+). The chain employs TRBV27 and TRBJ2-3; TCRdb's D call, TRBD2, is unchecked because there is no DNA. This receptor was identified in a human donor in good health. Some clones in this sample may be carry-over from other donors' samples. The chain's CDR3 is CASSLIGTAGTDTQYF.